Listed here are 12 T cell receptor beta chains from one sample, sequenced in a study of STAT3 mutations in large granular lymphocyte leukemia. Points from the study as a whole: Every T-LGLL patient had at least one immunodominant TCRbeta clonotype.

For these TCRs, the target antigens are not known. Sequencing used immunoSEQ multiplex PCR; TCRdb keeps in-frame clones, though not all of them. The sample records about 42,000 clones, about 81% being singletons. The specimen was PBMCs. The receptors stem from a human donor with T large granular lymphocyte leukemia. Some clones in this sample may be carry-over from other donors' samples.

The chain uses TRBV28 and TRBJ1-2; D is undetermined. Germline V gene data show CDR1 as MDHEN and CDR2 as SYDVKM. Trimming stripped 3 bases from V and 4 bases from J, with 18 bases between. The CDR3 loop spans 16 amino acids. CDR3 loop: CASSLPTWKGGYGYTF. CDR3 nucleotide sequence: TGTGCCAGCAGTTTGCCTACCTGGAAGGGTGGCTATGGCTACACCTTC.

This chain connects TRBV5-1 to TRBJ1-4; possible D gene TRBD1, 6 bases. With 2 bases removed from V and 0 bases from J, the gap between germline ends came to 14 bases. The germline gives CDR1 SGHRS, CDR2 YFSETQ. This CDR3 has 17 amino acids. Here the CDR3 DNA reads TGCGCCAGCAGCTTCACCGGGACACTTGCAACTAATGAAAAACTGTTTTTT. The encoded protein is CASSFTGTLATNEKLFF.

CDR3 sequence: CASSYSGILSEAFF. CDR3 DNA sequence: TGTGCCAGCAGTTACTCCGGGATTCTCTCTGAAGCTTTCTTT. This chain uses TRBV6-5 with TRBJ1-1; D is unclear. The CDR3 spans 14 residues. Germline CDR1 and CDR2: MNHEY and SVGAGI. Trimming pared 0 bases from V and 6 bases from J, leaving 11 bases between.

The chain uses TRBV5-4 and TRBJ2-1; 9 bases are a match to TRBD1. Germline V lookup: CDR1 SGHNT, CDR2 YYREEE (reference sequence). J was trimmed by 9 bases and V by 1 base; bases with no gene match: 8. This CDR3 is built from 15 residues. CDR3 region: CASSLKGQGFLEQFF. In DNA, the CDR3 is TGTGCCAGCAGCTTGAAGGGACAGGGTTTCCTTGAGCAGTTCTTC.

This chain joins TRBV7-2 and TRBJ2-5; 9 bases are a match to TRBD1. The V segment lost 5 bases and the J segment 3 bases; nucleotides outside the gene matches: 7. The CDR3 sequence is 15 residues long. Germline assignment: CDR1 SGHTA and CDR2 FQGNSA. As DNA, the CDR3 is TGTGCCAGCAGCAACAGGGGGCGGGTTGAAGAGACCCAGTACTTC. Protein sequence: CASSNRGRVEETQYF.

The CDR3 DNA sequence: TGTGCCAGCAGCTCCCAGACAGCATACGAGCAGTACGTC. It translates to CASSSQTAYEQYV. The V and J genes are TRBV7-2 and TRBJ2-7, with D possibly TRBD1 on 5 matching bases. This CDR3 is built from 13 residues. CDR1 SGHTA and CDR2 FQGNSA come from the germline V gene. The V and J ends lost 4 bases and 4 bases respectively, with 11 bases between them.

J is TRBJ1-2 and V is TRBV28; D perhaps matches TRBD1 (6 bases). CDR1 is MDHEN and CDR2 is SYDVKM in the germline V gene. Trimming pared 6 bases from V and 8 bases from J, leaving 16 bases between. The CDR3 consists of 13 residues. The CDR3 sequence: CASRPLGAHGYTF. DNA for the CDR3: TGTGCCAGCAGGCCTTTGGGGGCGCACGGCTACACCTTC.

V gene TRBV11-2 combines with J gene TRBJ1-6, with a possible D match to TRBD1 (6 bases). V was trimmed by 5 bases and J by 8 bases, leaving 16 bases between them. In germline, CDR1 is SGHAT, CDR2 FQNNGV. The CDR3 loop spans 15 amino acids. CDR3 amino acids: CASSTQQGGHSPLHF. CDR3 bases: TGTGCCAGCAGCACGCAACAGGGTGGTCATTCACCCCTCCACTTT.

This chain uses TRBV9 with TRBJ2-5; D gene unclear. Germline lookup yields CDR1 SGDLS and CDR2 YYNGEE. The germline V and J ends were trimmed by 2 bases and 1 base, with 6 bases remaining between them. The CDR3 is made up of 13 amino acids. This chain's CDR3 is CASSVDFQETQYF. CDR3 in DNA: TGTGCCAGCAGCGTTGACTTCCAAGAGACCCAGTACTTC.

This chain joins TRBV13 and TRBJ2-2; D is undetermined. The length of the CDR3 is 16 residues. Trimming shortened V by 5 bases and J by 6 bases, and 19 bases separated the two germline ends. Germline lookup yields CDR1 PRHDT and CDR2 FYEKMQ (reference sequence). CDR3 amino acids: CASSPRRQKEAGELFF. The CDR3 coding sequence is TGTGCCAGCAGCCCCAGACGGCAAAAGGAAGCCGGGGAGCTGTTTTTT.

The count of this clone is one. The V and J genes are TRBV7-9 and TRBJ1-2; no clear D. Germline lookup yields CDR1 SEHNR and CDR2 FQNEAQ (reference sequence). V was clipped by 1 base and J by 6 bases, with 9 bases between them. This CDR3 has 13 residues. The CDR3 here is CASSLGIRHGYTF. The CDR3 DNA is TGTGCCAGCAGCTTAGGGATCCGGCATGGCTACACCTTC.

This sequence joins TRBV6-6 and TRBJ1-1; D perhaps matches TRBD1 (5 bases). The CDR3 has 13 residues. In germline, CDR1 is MNHNY, CDR2 SVGAGI (reference sequence). V lost 3 bases, J lost 6 bases, and 11 bases lay in between. CDR3 coding DNA: TGTGCCAGCAGTTATTGGGGGAGCGCTGAAGCTTTCTTT. This sequence encodes CASSYWGSAEAFF.